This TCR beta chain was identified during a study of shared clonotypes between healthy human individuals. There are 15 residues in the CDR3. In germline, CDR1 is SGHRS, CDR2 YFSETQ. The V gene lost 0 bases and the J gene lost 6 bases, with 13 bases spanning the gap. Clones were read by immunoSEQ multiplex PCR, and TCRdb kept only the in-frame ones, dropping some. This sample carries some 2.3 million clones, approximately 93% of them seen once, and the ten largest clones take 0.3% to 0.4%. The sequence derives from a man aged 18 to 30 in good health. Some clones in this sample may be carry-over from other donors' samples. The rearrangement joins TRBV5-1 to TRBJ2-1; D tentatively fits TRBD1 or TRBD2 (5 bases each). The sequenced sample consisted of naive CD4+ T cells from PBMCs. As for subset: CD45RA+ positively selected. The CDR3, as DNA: TGCGCCAGCAGCTTGGCCGGGGACCGAACCAATGAGCAGTTCTTC. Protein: CASSLAGDRTNEQFF. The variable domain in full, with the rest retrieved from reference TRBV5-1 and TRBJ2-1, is KAGVTQTPRYLIKTRGQQVTLSCSPISGHRSVSWYQQTPGQGLQFLFEYFSETQRNKGNFPGRFSGRQFSNSRSEMNVSTLELGDSALYLCASSLAGDRTNEQFFGPGTRLTVL.